These 28 T cell receptor beta chains were sequenced from one sample in a study of shared clonotypes between healthy human individuals. Measured with immunoSEQ multiplex PCR; TCRdb has only the in-frame clones, and not every one. The sample lists some 2.1 million clones, 93% occurring once. Naive CD8 cells lacked CD45RO, underwent positive selection for CCR7 and left out terminally differentiated effector memory CD45RA+ cells. Sequencing was carried out using naive CD8+ T cells from PBMCs. The receptors derive from a man younger than 35 in good health. Some clones in this sample may be carry-over from other donors' samples.

This clone was seen once. The CDR3 bases are TGTGCCAGTATTCCGAGGGGGCGCCGGACTGAAGCTTTCTTT. This translates into CASIPRGRRTEAFF. V gene TRBV19 combines with J gene TRBJ1-1, with TRBD1 identical over 7 bases. The CDR3 sequence is 14 residues long. The germline CDR1 and CDR2 sequences are LNHDA and SQIVND (reference sequence). Losses at the gene ends were 7 bases for V and 5 bases for J; bases not matched to a gene: 10. The full variable domain, in which reference TRBV19 and TRBJ1-1 provide the parts outside the CDR3, is DGGITQSPKYLFRKEGQNVTLSCEQNLNHDAMYWYRQDPGQGLRLIYYSQIVNDFQKGDIAEGYSVSREKKESFPLTVTSAQKNPTAFYLCASIPRGRRTEAFFGQGTRLTVV.

The chain's CDR3 is CASSYGTYGYTF. The CDR3 nucleotides read TGTGCCAGCAGTTACGGGACCTACGGCTACACCTTC. This chain joins TRBV6-5 and TRBJ1-2, with D perhaps matching TRBD1 (5 bases). Between the trimmed V and J ends, which lost 2 bases and 8 bases, there was a span of 9 bases. Germline CDR1 reads MNHEY; CDR2 reads SVGAGI. The CDR3 length is 12 residues.

J is TRBJ2-5 and V is TRBV4-1; TRBD1 is a possible D gene (6 bases). Gene TRBJ2-7 matches the end of the DNA better, so the J call may be wrong. Germline V gives CDR1 MGHRA, CDR2 YSYEKL. CDR3 length: 16 amino acids. As DNA, the CDR3 is TGCGCCAGCAGCCACTTTAGCCGGGACACCACTTACGAGCAGTACTTC. Encoded protein: CASSHFSRDTTYEQYF.

CDR3 sequence: CASSPTSLYEQFF. In DNA, the CDR3 is TGTGCCAGCAGCCCCACTAGCCTCTATGAGCAGTTCTTC. The chain uses TRBV6-5 and TRBJ2-1; D perhaps matches TRBD2 (6 bases). This CDR3 has 13 amino acids. Germline CDR1 and CDR2: MNHEY and SVGAGI. The germline V and J ends were trimmed by 6 bases and 8 bases, with 14 bases remaining between them.

The genes are TRBV10-3 and TRBJ2-2, with 7 bases lining up with TRBD1. Germline CDR1 and CDR2: ENHRY and SYGVKD. The V gene end was trimmed by 2 bases and the J gene end by 1 base; junction bases not matched to a gene: 1. The CDR3 covers 15 residues. For the CDR3, the DNA is TGTGCCATCAGTGAGAACAGGGGGAACACCGGGGAGCTGTTTTTT. This gives the protein CAISENRGNTGELFF.

The chain joins TRBV6-1 to TRBJ2-3, with D hard to call. The ends were cut back, 3 bases at V and 4 bases at J, with 8 bases in the middle. From germline, CDR1 is MNHNS and CDR2 SASEGT. CDR3 length: 13 amino acids. The CDR3 DNA reads as TGTGCCAGCAGTGATGCCAAGCCAGATACGCAGTATTTT. It yields the protein CASSDAKPDTQYF.

V and J are TRBV4-3 and TRBJ2-7; D remains unclear. CDR1 and CDR2 from the germline V gene are LGHNA and YSLEER. V shed 4 bases and J shed 6 bases, with 13 bases lying between them. The CDR3 is made up of 13 amino acids. CDR3 in amino acids: CASSPGRAFEQYF. The CDR3 DNA reads TGCGCCAGCAGCCCCGGGCGAGCCTTCGAGCAGTACTTC.

V is TRBV7-9 and J is TRBJ2-1; weak D call: TRBD1 (6 bases). Germline V gene data show CDR1 as SEHNR and CDR2 as FQNEAQ (reference sequence). The length of the CDR3 is 17 residues. The V end lost 1 base, the J end lost 0 bases, and 13 bases lay between the germline ends. DNA of the CDR3: TGTGCCAGCAGCTTAGAAGGGACAACCAGCTCCTACAATGAGCAGTTCTTC. It encodes CASSLEGTTSSYNEQFF. Filled out from reference TRBV7-9 and TRBJ2-1, the complete variable domain reads DTGVSQNPRHKITKRGQNVTFRCDPISEHNRLYWYRQTLGQGPEFLTYFQNEAQLEKSRLLSDRFSAERPKGSFSTLEIQRTEQGDSAMYLCASSLEGTTSSYNEQFFGPGTRLTVL.

A remark on this clone: Different DNA sequences within this sample yield the same CDR3. The chain recombines TRBV7-9 with TRBJ2-7, with a tentative D call TRBD2 (5 bases). Looked up from germline, CDR1 is SEHNR and CDR2 is FQNEAQ (reference sequence). This CDR3 region has 12 residues. V shed 1 base and J shed 6 bases, with 7 bases lying between them. CDR3 residues: CASSLGGREQYF. The CDR3 DNA is TGTGCCAGCAGCTTAGGAGGGCGCGAGCAGTACTTC.

This clone was detected only once. The chain links TRBV7-6 to TRBJ2-3; D unresolved. The V end was cut by 1 base, the J end by 4 bases, with 9 bases between. The CDR3 runs to 14 residues. The V gene's germline CDR1 is SGHVS and CDR2 FNYEAQ. The CDR3: CASSLVLRADTQYF. The CDR3 region has the DNA TGTGCCAGCAGCTTAGTTTTAAGAGCAGATACGCAGTATTTT.

V and J are TRBV4-1 and TRBJ1-2; no definite D call. V lost 0 bases and J lost 2, with 16 bases in between. This CDR3 has 17 amino acids. Germline V gene lookup returns CDR1 MGHRA and CDR2 YSYEKL. CDR3 sequence: CASSQEGRATANYGYTF. The CDR3 DNA is TGCGCCAGCAGCCAAGAAGGGAGGGCTACCGCCAACTATGGCTACACCTTC.

J is TRBJ2-7 and V is TRBV27; D is possibly TRBD2 (5 bases). The V end was cut by 7 bases, the J end by 0 bases, with 19 bases between. Germline V gives CDR1 MNHEY, CDR2 SMNVEV (reference sequence). The CDR3 extends over 16 amino acids. The CDR3 spells CASTPSAGLHSYEQYF. In nucleotides, the CDR3 is TGTGCCAGCACCCCGTCCGCGGGCCTGCACTCCTACGAGCAGTACTTC.

The V and J genes are TRBV5-5 and TRBJ2-1, with unresolved D. V lost 1 base and J lost 8, with 13 bases in between. CDR1 SGHKS and CDR2 YYEKEE come from the germline V gene (reference sequence). There are 14 residues in the CDR3. The CDR3 DNA reads as TGTGCCAGCAGCTTGCTTGGTTCGGGCGATGAGCAGTTCTTC. It translates to CASSLLGSGDEQFF.

The CDR3 sequence: CAWVDLLAGERRQYF. The CDR3 nucleotides are TGTGCCTGGGTGGACCTCCTAGCGGGAGAAAGAAGGCAGTACTTC. The chain uses TRBV30 and TRBJ2-7; the match to TRBD2 covers 10 bases. The CDR3 is 15 amino acids. Germline V lookup: CDR1 GTSNPN, CDR2 SVGIG (reference sequence). V lost 5 bases and J lost 9; bases outside the gene matches: 16.

The rearrangement joins TRBV4-1 to TRBJ2-5; 13 bases align to TRBD2. In germline, CDR1 is MGHRA, CDR2 YSYEKL. CDR3 length: 17 residues. V dropped 1 base and J dropped 3; count of bases not matched to a gene: 5. The CDR3 loop is CASSQGLAGGFEETQYF. In DNA, the CDR3 is TGCGCCAGCAGCCAAGGACTAGCGGGAGGATTTGAAGAGACCCAGTACTTC.

This sequence joins TRBV25-1 and TRBJ2-1; D is uncertain. With 4 bases removed from V and 10 bases from J, the gap between germline ends came to 8 bases. Per germline, CDR1 MGHDK and CDR2 SYGVNS. CDR3 length: 11 amino acids. CDR3 DNA sequence: TGTGCCAGCAGTGGCCTGGGCGAGCAGTTCTTC. Translating it yields CASSGLGEQFF.

V is TRBV19 and J is TRBJ2-7; 10 bases are shared with TRBD1. From germline, CDR1 is LNHDA and CDR2 SQIVND (reference sequence). The CDR3 runs 15 residues. After removal of 3 bases from V and 2 bases from J, the junction contained 4 bases not matched to a gene. The CDR3 protein is CASSMDGTGAYEQYF. The CDR3 region has the DNA TGTGCCAGTAGTATGGACGGGACAGGGGCCTACGAGCAGTACTTC.

The chain carries TRBV13 and TRBJ2-6; D may be TRBD1 or TRBD2 (5 bases each). V was cut by 5 bases and J by 0 bases, with 11 bases left in between. The CDR3 length is 16 residues. Germline-derived CDR1 and CDR2 are PRHDT and FYEKMQ (reference sequence). The CDR3 protein is CASSPMGVSGANVLTF. CDR3 sequence (DNA): TGTGCCAGCAGCCCGATGGGGGTCTCTGGGGCCAACGTCCTGACTTTC.

The chain carries TRBV28 and TRBJ1-3, with D perhaps TRBD1 (5 bases). CDR1 is MDHEN, CDR2 SYDVKM, per germline. The CDR3 is made up of 13 amino acids. Trimming took 6 bases from V and 8 from J, leaving 14 bases between them. The CDR3 nucleotides read TGTGCCAGCAGCCAGGGTACCCCTGACACCATATATTTT. The encoded protein is CASSQGTPDTIYF.

Notes on this clone: The identical CDR3 is also encoded by other nucleotide sequences in the sample. The chain links TRBV7-9 to TRBJ1-2, with D unclear. There are 12 residues in the CDR3. The germline gives CDR1 SEHNR, CDR2 FQNEAQ (reference sequence). The V gene lost 5 bases and the J gene lost 4 bases, with 8 bases spanning the gap. Written as DNA, the CDR3 is TGTGCCAGCAGCCCCGGGTTCTATGGCTACACCTTC. As protein: CASSPGFYGYTF.

The chain employs TRBV2 and TRBJ1-5; no firm D call. Germline values: CDR1 SNHLY, CDR2 FYNNEI. V was trimmed by 2 bases and J by 5 bases, leaving 10 bases between them. The CDR3 is 14 amino acids. The CDR3 protein is CASSELRKDQPQHF. In DNA, the CDR3 is TGTGCCAGCAGTGAATTAAGGAAGGATCAGCCCCAGCATTTT.

This chain joins TRBV6-5 and TRBJ1-6; no clear D. In germline, CDR1 is MNHEY, CDR2 SVGAGI. The CDR3 covers 15 residues. With 0 bases removed from V and 10 bases from J, the gap between germline ends came to 13 bases. CDR3 coding DNA: TGTGCCAGCAGTTACTCGATTAGGGTCGAATCACCCCTCCACTTT. Encoded protein: CASSYSIRVESPLHF.

CDR3 in amino acids: CASRNRVQETQYF. The CDR3 DNA reads as TGTGCCAGTAGGAACAGGGTCCAAGAGACCCAGTACTTC. The chain employs TRBV19 and TRBJ2-5, with a weak D call TRBD1 (6 bases). Germline V gene data show CDR1 as LNHDA and CDR2 as SQIVND (reference sequence). The CDR3 is 13 amino acids. Between the trimmed V and J ends, which lost 6 bases and 1 base, there was a span of 9 bases.

J is TRBJ1-2 and V is TRBV7-9, with no clear D. The CDR3 covers 13 residues. The germline V gene has CDR1 SEHNR and CDR2 FQNEAQ (reference sequence). V lost 1 base, J lost 8 bases, and 11 bases lay in between. CDR3 in amino acids: CASSLGDGWGYTF. For the CDR3, the DNA is TGTGCCAGCAGCTTAGGGGATGGCTGGGGCTACACCTTC.

J is TRBJ2-1 and V is TRBV27; 11 bases align to TRBD2. The trim removed 5 bases at V and 8 bases at J, leaving 11 bases unmatched. Per germline, CDR1 MNHEY and CDR2 SMNVEV (reference sequence). This CDR3 region has 16 residues. The CDR3 here is CASSPLAGGPSYEQFF. The CDR3 DNA sequence: TGTGCCAGCAGTCCCTTAGCGGGAGGGCCTTCTTATGAGCAGTTCTTC.

V usage is TRBV4-1 and J usage is TRBJ1-2; 8 nucleotides match TRBD1. J gave up 6 bases and V 3 bases, and 6 bases lay outside the gene matches. There are 14 residues in the CDR3. CDR1 is MGHRA and CDR2 is YSYEKL in the germline V gene. In DNA form, the CDR3 reads TGCGCCAGCAGCCAGTCTGACAGGGGTCATGGCTACACCTTC. It codes for CASSQSDRGHGYTF.

The V gene is TRBV4-1, the J gene TRBJ1-1, with TRBD1 as a possible D gene (6 bases). In germline, CDR1 is MGHRA, CDR2 YSYEKL. CDR3 size: 17 residues. Between the trimmed V and J ends, which lost 0 bases and 4 bases, there was a span of 18 bases. Here the CDR3 reads CASSQEGGRGTPTEAFF. The DNA of the CDR3 is TGCGCCAGCAGCCAAGAGGGTGGAAGGGGGACCCCCACTGAAGCTTTCTTT.

This chain links TRBV11-2 with TRBJ1-2; 8 nucleotides match TRBD1. With V trimmed by 6 bases and J by 8 bases, 8 bases remained unmatched. Germline CDR1 and CDR2: SGHAT and FQNNGV. There are 13 residues in the CDR3. CDR3 sequence (DNA): TGTGCCAGCAGTACCGGGACAGGTAGCGGCTACACCTTC. This gives the protein CASSTGTGSGYTF.